The sample holds one count of the clone carrying this TCR beta chain. The antigen is undetermined. There are 16 residues in the CDR3. Trimming shortened V by 7 bases and J by 1 base, and 19 bases separated the two germline ends. Germline assignment: CDR1 SEHNR and CDR2 FQNEAQ (reference sequence). Individuals having autoimmune disease history or systemic immunosuppression were not enrolled. With baseline, cycle 4 day 1, and cycle 7 day 1 as timepoints, blood was sampled. The sample is drawn from a study of OX40 agonist ivuxolimab in advanced cancers. Background on the study: Earlier anti-PD-1, anti-PD-L1 or anti-CTLA-4 therapy was permitted; less than 50% had received some.

Profiled with immunoSEQ multiplex PCR; TCRdb holds only in-frame clones, not every one. The table lists tens of thousands of clones, about 80% of them singletons. Points from the study as a whole: Researchers report that CD8+ T cells had, on average, more expanded clones than CD4+.

The sample was CD4+ or CD8+ T cells sorted from blood, taken in a trial of the OX40 agonist ivuxolimab. This receptor was identified in an adult with an advanced solid tumor such as melanoma, head and neck, liver or kidney cancer. The V call is TRBV7-9, the J call TRBJ1-1, with D uncertain. In DNA, the CDR3 is TGTGCCAGCAAGCTTAATTGGGCAGGAGGGAACACTGAAGCTTTCTTT. As protein: CASKLNWAGGNTEAFF. Full variable domain (missing parts from reference TRBV7-9 and TRBJ1-1): DTGVSQNPRHKITKRGQNVTFRCDPISEHNRLYWYRQTLGQGPEFLTYFQNEAQLEKSRLLSDRFSAERPKGSFSTLEIQRTEQGDSAMYLCASKLNWAGGNTEAFFGQGTRLTVV.